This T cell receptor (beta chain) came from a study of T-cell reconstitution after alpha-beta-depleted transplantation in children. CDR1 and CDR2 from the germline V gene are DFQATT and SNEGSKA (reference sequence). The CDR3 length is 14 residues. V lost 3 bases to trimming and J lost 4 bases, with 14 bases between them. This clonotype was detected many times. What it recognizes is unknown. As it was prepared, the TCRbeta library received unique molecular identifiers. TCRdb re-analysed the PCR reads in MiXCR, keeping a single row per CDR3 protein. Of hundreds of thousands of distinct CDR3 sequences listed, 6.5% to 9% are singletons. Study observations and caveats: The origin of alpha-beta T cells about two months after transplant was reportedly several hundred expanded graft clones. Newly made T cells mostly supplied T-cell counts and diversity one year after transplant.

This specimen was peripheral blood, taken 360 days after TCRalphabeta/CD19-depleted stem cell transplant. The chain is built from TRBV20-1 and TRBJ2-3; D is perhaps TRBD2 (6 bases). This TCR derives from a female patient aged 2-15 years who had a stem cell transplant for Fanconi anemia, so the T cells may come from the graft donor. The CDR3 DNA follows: TGCAGTGCTAGTATGCGGGCTAGCGCAGATACGCAGTATTTT. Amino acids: CSASMRASADTQYF.